These 24 T cell receptor beta chains were sequenced from one sample in a study of OX40 agonist ivuxolimab in advanced cancers. Measured with immunoSEQ multiplex PCR; TCRdb has only the in-frame clones, and not every one. Among more than 70,000 clones listed, approximately 82% were seen once. Sequencing used CD4+ or CD8+ T cells sorted from blood, obtained in a trial of the OX40 agonist ivuxolimab. The receptors stem from an adult with an advanced solid tumor such as melanoma, head and neck, liver or kidney cancer.

This clone was seen a few times. The chain links TRBV6-6 to TRBJ1-5; D is unclear. Germline CDR1 MNHNY, CDR2 SVGAGI (reference sequence). Trimming cost V 6 bases and J 2 bases, with 17 bases left between them. The CDR3 is made up of 16 amino acids. The chain's CDR3 is CASRLIQDYGNQPQHF. The DNA of the CDR3 is TGTGCCAGCAGACTTATCCAAGACTATGGCAATCAGCCCCAGCATTTT.

In DNA, the CDR3 is TGTGCCAGCAGTTCCCCGGGGCGGGAGGTAGCAGATACGCAGTATTTT. This encodes CASSSPGREVADTQYF. This chain joins TRBV28 and TRBJ2-3, with 8 positions matching TRBD2. The V segment lost 4 bases and the J segment 4 bases; nucleotides outside the gene matches: 10. The CDR3 has 16 residues. Germline V gene lookup returns CDR1 MDHEN and CDR2 SYDVKM. The complete variable domain, with remaining parts taken from reference TRBV28 and TRBJ2-3, reads DVKVTQSSRYLVKRTGEKVFLECVQDMDHENMFWYRQDPGLGLRLIYFSYDVKMKEKGDIPEGYSVSREKKERFSLILESASTNQTSMYLCASSSPGREVADTQYFGPGTRLTVL.

The V and J genes are TRBV7-9 and TRBJ1-2; perhaps TRBD1 as D (5 bases). Per the germline V gene, CDR1 is SEHNR and CDR2 is FQNEAQ (reference sequence). The CDR3 spans 14 residues. Trimming left V 1 base short and J 4 bases short, with 10 bases between. CDR3 bases: TGTGCCAGCAGCTTAGTACTTGGGGGCTATGGCTACACCTTC. It is translated as CASSLVLGGYGYTF.

In its sample, this clone was seen once. V usage is TRBV5-6 and J usage is TRBJ2-2; a possible D gene is TRBD2 (6 bases). Germline lookup yields CDR1 SGHDT and CDR2 YYEEEE. The CDR3 is 15 residues long. Deletions cut 1 base from V and 1 base from J, with 8 bases between. The CDR3 sequence: CASSLNGGNTGELFF. The CDR3 nucleotides read TGTGCCAGCAGCTTGAACGGGGGGAACACCGGGGAGCTGTTTTTT.

The chain employs TRBV5-4 and TRBJ1-2; D remains ambiguous. The CDR3 loop spans 13 amino acids. The V and J ends lost 1 base and 5 bases respectively, with 9 bases between them. Germline CDR1 and CDR2: SGHNT and YYREEE (reference sequence). Written as DNA, the CDR3 is TGTGCCAGCAGCTTGCGGCAGAGGTATGGCTACACCTTC. Its protein is CASSLRQRYGYTF. The whole variable domain, filled in from reference TRBV5-4 and TRBJ1-2, reads ETGVTQSPTHLIKTRGQQVTLRCSSQSGHNTVSWYQQALGQGPQFIFQYYREEENGRGNFPPRFSGLQFPNYSSELNVNALELDDSALYLCASSLRQRYGYTFGSGTRLTVV.

The chain employs TRBV6-6 and TRBJ2-3; D might be TRBD2 (5 bases). Germline values: CDR1 MNHNY, CDR2 SVGAGI (reference sequence). V was cut by 3 bases and J by 6 bases, with 16 bases left in between. The CDR3 loop spans 15 amino acids. The CDR3, as DNA: TGTGCCAGCAGTTATTCCGGGCCGGGGAGCGATACGCAGTATTTT. As protein: CASSYSGPGSDTQYF.

The rearrangement links TRBV2 to TRBJ1-2; perhaps TRBD1 as D (6 bases). CDR3 length: 18 amino acids. V lost 6 bases to trimming and J lost 2 bases, with 25 bases between them. Germline V gene data show CDR1 as SNHLY and CDR2 as FYNNEI. As DNA, the CDR3 is TGTGCCAGCAGCGGGCGGGGGGGCAACCCGCCTATGAACTATGGCTACACCTTC. Its translation: CASSGRGGNPPMNYGYTF.

There are a few counts of this clone. The chain carries TRBV11-2 and TRBJ2-7, with 7 bases lining up with TRBD1. The CDR3 sequence is 15 residues long. The germline V gene encodes CDR1 SGHAT and CDR2 FQNNGV. The junction had 9 bases not matched to a gene; V was cut back by 5 bases and J by 2 bases. The DNA for the CDR3 is TGTGCCAGCAGCCCGCATCCGGGGACAGCCTACGAGCAGTACTTC. Amino acid sequence: CASSPHPGTAYEQYF.

The genes are TRBV2 and TRBJ2-5; TRBD2 is a possible D gene (7 bases). V was shortened by 2 bases and J by 7 bases, with 17 bases between the two germline ends. The CDR3 has 15 residues. CDR1 is SNHLY, CDR2 FYNNEI, per germline. The CDR3 is CASSEWSQRGGTQYF. The CDR3 nucleotides are TGTGCCAGCAGTGAATGGTCCCAAAGGGGGGGGACCCAGTACTTC.

This chain connects TRBV7-7 to TRBJ2-1, with D perhaps TRBD2 (6 bases). Trimming took off 2 bases at V and 9 bases at J, with 14 bases between the two ends. CDR1 SSHAT and CDR2 FNYEAQ come from the germline V gene (reference sequence). This CDR3 spans 14 amino acids. The CDR3 spells CASSLIGGAGEQFF. CDR3 nucleotide sequence: TGTGCCAGCAGCTTAATAGGAGGGGCCGGTGAGCAGTTCTTC.

This sequence joins TRBV29-1 and TRBJ1-1, with TRBD1 identical over 8 bases. Looked up from germline, CDR1 is SQVTM and CDR2 is ANQGSEA. The CDR3 is made up of 14 amino acids. Trimming removed 6 bases from V and 0 bases from J; junction bases left unmatched: 6. The CDR3 DNA follows: TGCAGCGTAAGACAGGGGACAGTGAACACTGAAGCTTTCTTT. Protein: CSVRQGTVNTEAFF.

The chain links TRBV5-4 to TRBJ2-7, with D perhaps TRBD1 (6 bases). With 2 bases removed from V and 0 bases from J, the gap between germline ends came to 18 bases. This CDR3 region has 17 residues. CDR1 is SGHNT and CDR2 is YYREEE in the germline V gene (reference sequence). The CDR3: CASSFLTGSMNSYEQYF. The CDR3 DNA reads TGTGCCAGCAGCTTCCTCACAGGGTCTATGAACTCCTACGAGCAGTACTTC. The full variable domain, its missing parts supplied by reference TRBV5-4 and TRBJ2-7, is ETGVTQSPTHLIKTRGQQVTLRCSSQSGHNTVSWYQQALGQGPQFIFQYYREEENGRGNFPPRFSGLQFPNYSSELNVNALELDDSALYLCASSFLTGSMNSYEQYFGPGTRLTVT.

This chain connects TRBV9 to TRBJ2-2; D is possibly TRBD2 (5 bases). The CDR3 is made up of 14 amino acids. Looked up from germline, CDR1 is SGDLS and CDR2 is YYNGEE. V dropped 4 bases and J dropped 4 bases, with 11 bases sitting between them. The CDR3 here is CASSPQAATGELFF. In nucleotides, the CDR3 is TGTGCCAGCAGCCCACAAGCGGCCACCGGGGAGCTGTTTTTT.

The chain recombines TRBV7-9 with TRBJ2-5; D remains unclear. V lost 5 bases and J 4 bases, leaving 23 bases between the germline ends. CDR1 and CDR2 from the germline V gene are SEHNR and FQNEAQ (reference sequence). The CDR3 is made up of 17 amino acids. The CDR3 sequence is CASSHPNTIPATETQYF. The CDR3 DNA follows: TGTGCCAGCAGCCACCCCAACACCATCCCTGCGACAGAGACCCAGTACTTC. Full variable domain (remainder filled in from reference TRBV7-9 and TRBJ2-5): DTGVSQNPRHKITKRGQNVTFRCDPISEHNRLYWYRQTLGQGPEFLTYFQNEAQLEKSRLLSDRFSAERPKGSFSTLEIQRTEQGDSAMYLCASSHPNTIPATETQYFGPGTRLLVL.

J is TRBJ2-5 and V is TRBV6-6; possibly TRBD2 for D (7 bases). V lost 2 bases, J lost 1 base, and 11 bases lay in between. Germline values: CDR1 MNHNY, CDR2 SVGAGI (reference sequence). The CDR3 extends over 15 amino acids. The CDR3 nucleotides read TGTGCCAGCAGTTACGGCGGGGGCTTCCAAGAGACCCAGTACTTC. It encodes CASSYGGGFQETQYF.

The J gene is TRBJ1-5, the V gene TRBV18; 7 bases match TRBD1. CDR1 is KGHSH and CDR2 is LQKENI in the germline V gene. This CDR3 has 16 residues. Trimming cost V 2 bases and J 6 bases; bases outside gene matches: 10. The CDR3, as DNA: TGTGCCAGCTCACCATACGGACAGGCCAAGGGTCAGCCCCAGCATTTT. Encoded protein: CASSPYGQAKGQPQHF.

This chain uses TRBV5-1 with TRBJ1-1; D ambiguous. V lost 0 bases and J 1 base, leaving 7 bases between the germline ends. The germline CDR1 and CDR2 sequences are SGHRS and YFSETQ. This CDR3 has 14 residues. The CDR3 loop is CASSLGPPNTEAFF. The CDR3 DNA reads TGCGCCAGCAGCTTGGGGCCGCCGAACACTGAAGCTTTCTTT.

DNA of the CDR3: TGTGCCAGCAGCCAAGGGGAGGGGCGGGGGCACAATGAGCAGTTCTTC. It is translated as CASSQGEGRGHNEQFF. This chain uses TRBV4-2 with TRBJ2-1; D may be TRBD2 (7 bases). The germline V gene encodes CDR1 LGHNA and CDR2 YNFKEQ. Trimming stripped 1 base from V and 5 bases from J, with 15 bases between. The CDR3 has 16 amino acids.

This chain links TRBV6-5 with TRBJ1-6, with D hard to call. Per the germline V gene, CDR1 is MNHEY and CDR2 is SVGAGI. The CDR3 spans 15 residues. V gave up 6 bases and J gave up 0 bases, with 9 bases separating them. CDR3 DNA: TGTGCCAGCAGAGAAATTAGCTCCTATAATTCACCCCTCCACTTT. It yields the protein CASREISSYNSPLHF.

V and J are TRBV7-2 and TRBJ1-1; tentative D call: TRBD1 (5 bases). The CDR3 has 13 residues. With 5 bases removed from V and 3 bases from J, the gap between germline ends came to 10 bases. The V gene's germline CDR1 is SGHTA and CDR2 FQGNSA. The CDR3 loop is CASSLTRDTEAFF. CDR3 sequence (DNA): TGTGCCAGCAGCCTAACCAGGGACACTGAAGCTTTCTTT.

This chain joins TRBV5-1 and TRBJ2-5; 7 bases map to TRBD1. There are 15 residues in the CDR3. V shed 1 base, J shed 2 bases, and the junction held 5 bases outside the gene matches. Per the germline V gene, CDR1 is SGHRS and CDR2 is YFSETQ. The CDR3 nucleotides read TGCGCCAGCAGCTTGTCCGGGACAGTACAAGAGACCCAGTACTTC. Protein product: CASSLSGTVQETQYF.

The rearrangement links TRBV20-1 to TRBJ2-1; D not certain. Trimming took off 1 base at V and 11 bases at J, with 9 bases between the two ends. The CDR3 covers 11 residues. In germline, CDR1 is DFQATT, CDR2 SNEGSKA (reference sequence). CDR3 nucleotide sequence: TGCAGTGCTAGAGCCTGGGATCAGCAGTTCTTC. Protein sequence: CSARAWDQQFF.

This clone showed up just a few times. V gene TRBV11-1 combines with J gene TRBJ2-1; the D is unclear. The V end lost 3 bases, the J end lost 8 bases, and 14 bases lay between the germline ends. This CDR3 spans 14 amino acids. The germline V gene encodes CDR1 SGHAT and CDR2 FQDESV (reference sequence). The CDR3 reads CASSFNSGRDEQFF. As DNA, the CDR3 is TGTGCCAGCAGCTTTAACTCGGGTCGGGATGAGCAGTTCTTC.

In DNA, the CDR3 is TGCGCCAGCAGCTTGGCGGGGGGCACCTACGAGCAGTACTTC. Translating it yields CASSLAGGTYEQYF. The genes are TRBV5-1 and TRBJ2-7, with TRBD2 as a possible D gene (7 bases). The V and J ends lost 0 bases and 2 bases respectively, with 9 bases between them. Germline assignment: CDR1 SGHRS and CDR2 YFSETQ. This CDR3 is built from 14 residues.